The 27 T cell receptor beta chains below were found in one sample sequenced in a study of molecular identifiers for immune sequencing clone quantification. Via MiXCR, TCRdb re-called the PCR reads, giving one row per CDR3 protein. The sample contains some 93,000 distinct CDR3 sequences, approximately 22% of which appear only once. Sequencing used naive CD8+ T cells from blood, with Jurkat cell RNA spiked in. The subset is: FACS-sorted CD8+CD4-CCR7+CD45RA+ naive T cells. The receptors come from a human donor in good health. Some libraries in this study had Jurkat cell RNA spiked in.

V usage is TRBV11-2 and J usage is TRBJ1-1; D not certain. The germline V and J ends were trimmed by 1 base and 0 bases, with 18 bases remaining between them. This CDR3 has 18 residues. Germline V gives CDR1 SGHAT, CDR2 FQNNGV. The CDR3 sequence: CASSLGYDMVYMNTEAFF. For the CDR3, the DNA is TGTGCCAGCAGCTTAGGGTACGATATGGTCTACATGAACACTGAAGCTTTCTTT. The variable domain in full, completed from reference TRBV11-2 and TRBJ1-1, reads EAGVAQSPRYKIIEKRQSVAFWCNPISGHATLYWYQQILGQGPKLLIQFQNNGVVDDSQLPKDRFSAERLKGVDSTLKIQPAKLEDSAVYLCASSLGYDMVYMNTEAFFGQGTRLTVV.

This clonotype was found a few times. V usage is TRBV14 and J usage is TRBJ2-1; 13 positions agree with TRBD2. With 0 bases clipped from V and 9 bases from J, the junction kept 5 bases outside the gene matches. Germline V gene sequence: CDR1 SGHDN, CDR2 FVKESK. The CDR3 contains 16 residues. CDR3 region: CASSQDTGLAGFEQFF. CDR3 in DNA: TGTGCCAGCAGCCAAGATACGGGACTAGCGGGATTTGAGCAGTTCTTC.

Remarks on this clonotype: One end of the junction is discordant with germline, which a read error may explain. The chain uses TRBV7-9 and TRBJ2-1; D possibly matches TRBD1 or TRBD2 (6 bases each). The CDR3 covers 15 residues. Germline V CDR1 and CDR2: SEHNR, FQNEAQ (reference sequence). The DNA for the CDR3 is TGTGCCAGCAGCTTACTTACAGGGAGGCACAATGATCAGTTCTTC. Translating gives CASSLLTGRHNDQFF.

As for this clonotype: Since a much larger clone is just one base distant, this may be a read error. The chain is built from TRBV6-5 and TRBJ2-3; no clear D gene. Germline V lookup: CDR1 MNHEY, CDR2 SVGAGI. The V end was cut by 3 bases, the J end by 2 bases, with 12 bases between. This CDR3 spans 15 amino acids. CDR3 loop: CASSYRISTTDTQYF. The CDR3 DNA reads TGTGCCAGCAGTTATCGCATCAGCACCACAGATACGCAGTATTTT.

The CDR3 DNA is TGTGCCAGCAGCCGAGAGCGTTTAAACCGGGACTCCACAGATACGCAGTATTTT. It codes for CASSRERLNRDSTDTQYF. The gene calls are TRBV11-1 and TRBJ2-3; maybe TRBD2 (6 bases). This CDR3 region has 18 residues. Per the germline V gene, CDR1 is SGHAT and CDR2 is FQDESV (reference sequence). V lost 5 bases, J lost 2 bases, and 23 bases lay in between.

This clonotype was found many times. This chain connects TRBV29-1 to TRBJ1-1; 10 bases align to TRBD1. Germline V gives CDR1 SQVTM, CDR2 ANQGSEA. The CDR3 length is 14 residues. J was trimmed by 3 bases and V by 6 bases; bases with no gene match: 7. The DNA of the CDR3 is TGCAGCGTGGATTCGGACAGGGGGGACACTGAAGCTTTCTTT. Protein product: CSVDSDRGDTEAFF.

For this clonotype: Possible read error: a much larger clone is one base away. The chain carries TRBV6-5 and TRBJ1-5, with D hard to call. Trimming removed 7 bases from V and 3 bases from J, with 10 bases in between. The CDR3 is 13 amino acids. CDR1 and CDR2 from the germline V gene are MNHEY and SVGAGI. This chain's CDR3 is CASKVRNNQPQHF. The CDR3, as DNA: TGTGCCAGCAAAGTGCGGAACAATCAGCCCCAGCATTTT.

The V gene is TRBV14, the J gene TRBJ2-7; D is ambiguous. Between the trimmed V and J ends, which lost 9 bases and 4 bases, there was a span of 13 bases. This CDR3 is built from 12 residues. Germline V lookup: CDR1 SGHDN, CDR2 FVKESK. The CDR3 here is CASSILGYEQYF. As DNA, the CDR3 is TGTGCCAGTAGTATACTGGGGTACGAGCAGTACTTC.

This clonotype was seen ten or more times. The chain joins TRBV20-1 to TRBJ2-5; tentatively, D is TRBD1 (6 bases). The germline V gene encodes CDR1 DFQATT and CDR2 SNEGSKA (reference sequence). V was cut by 3 bases and J by 10 bases, with 15 bases left in between. CDR3 length: 12 amino acids. Here the CDR3 DNA reads TGCAGTGCTAGTCGGCGCCGCAGGGGCCAGTACTTC. It encodes CSASRRRRGQYF.

CDR3 residues: CSVDHSGRVYNEQFF. The CDR3, as DNA: TGCAGCGTCGACCATAGCGGGAGGGTGTACAATGAGCAGTTCTTC. The chain employs TRBV29-1 and TRBJ2-1, with 11 bases that match TRBD2. The length of the CDR3 is 15 residues. CDR1 and CDR2 (germline): SQVTM, ANQGSEA. Germline trimming cut 6 bases from V and 4 bases from J; bases unmatched to any gene: 8.

This clonotype has at least ten counts. The chain combines TRBV5-1 with TRBJ1-1; D is uncertain. Between the trimmed V and J ends, which lost 1 base and 7 bases, there was a span of 11 bases. Germline-derived CDR1 and CDR2 are SGHRS and YFSETQ. CDR3 length: 13 residues. In nucleotides, the CDR3 is TGCGCCAGCAGCTTGCTCGGCGTAAATGAAGCTTTCTTT. As protein: CASSLLGVNEAFF.

In regard to this clonotype: Since a much larger clone is just one base distant, this may be a read error. The chain uses TRBV30 and TRBJ1-5, with D possibly matching TRBD1 (5 bases). Between the trimmed V and J ends, which lost 2 bases and 5 bases, there was a span of 13 bases. Germline CDR1 and CDR2: GTSNPN and SVGIG (reference sequence). The CDR3 has 14 residues. The CDR3 DNA reads as TGTGCCTGGAGTTTTCCAGGAGGGGATCAGCCCCAGCATTTT. Amino acid sequence: CAWSFPGGDQPQHF.

This clonotype was found many times. The chain combines TRBV5-8 with TRBJ2-3; D ambiguous. CDR1 and CDR2 from the germline V gene are SGHTS and YDEGEE. The CDR3 covers 14 residues. With 3 bases removed from V and 0 bases from J, the gap between germline ends came to 8 bases. The CDR3 nucleotides read TGTGCCAGCAGCTATGGTCTTAGCACAGATACGCAGTATTTT. This sequence encodes CASSYGLSTDTQYF.

This clonotype appeared many times. V usage is TRBV5-5 and J usage is TRBJ1-1; D not resolved. The germline V and J ends were trimmed by 0 bases and 5 bases, with 14 bases remaining between them. Germline V gene lookup returns CDR1 SGHKS and CDR2 YYEKEE (reference sequence). The CDR3 has 15 residues. The CDR3 DNA reads TGTGCCAGCAGCTTGGAGGTCCTCATGGTTACTGAAGCTTTCTTT. It codes for CASSLEVLMVTEAFF. Together with reference TRBV5-5 and TRBJ1-1, the CDR3 gives the full variable domain: DAGVTQSPTHLIKTRGQQVTLRCSPISGHKSVSWYQQVLGQGPQFIFQYYEKEERGRGNFPDRFSARQFPNYSSELNVNALLLGDSALYLCASSLEVLMVTEAFFGQGTRLTVV.

This clonotype was seen a few times. The J gene is TRBJ2-7, the V gene TRBV12-3 or TRBV12-4, with 10 bases matching TRBD2. Trimming at V came to 7 bases and at J to 2 bases, leaving 2 bases not matched to a gene. CDR3 length equals 13 residues. In nucleotides, the CDR3 is TGTGCCAGCACGCTAGCGGGAGCCTACGAGCAGTACTTC. It translates to CASTLAGAYEQYF.

Notes on this clonotype: Being one base from a much bigger clone, this may be a read error. This likely comes from a read error, as the CDR3 has no conserved phenylalanine or tryptophan at its end. The rearrangement links TRBV7-9 to TRBJ2-7, with D possibly matching TRBD2 (6 bases). Germline loops: CDR1 SEHNR, CDR2 FQNEAQ (reference sequence). The CDR3 extends over 13 amino acids. Trimming left V 3 bases short and J 5 bases short, with 11 bases between. The CDR3 loop reads CASSFAREDEQYS. The DNA for the CDR3 is TGTGCCAGCAGCTTCGCCAGGGAGGACGAGCAGTACTCC.

For this clonotype: At one end the junction does not follow the germline gene, possibly because of a read error. The chain joins TRBV7-9 to TRBJ2-2; D is unclear. This CDR3 has 14 amino acids. CDR1 and CDR2 (germline): SEHNR, FQNEAQ (reference sequence). For the CDR3, the DNA is TGTGCCAGCGGCTTAGGGTCTTTGACCGGGGAGCTGTTTTTT. Translation: CASGLGSLTGELFF.

The V and J genes are TRBV9 and TRBJ2-1; TRBD2 is a possible D gene (6 bases). Germline V lookup: CDR1 SGDLS, CDR2 YYNGEE. Between the trimmed V and J ends, which lost 1 base and 4 bases, there was a span of 15 bases. The CDR3 has 16 residues. In DNA, the CDR3 is TGTGCCAGCAGCGTAACTAGCCAGCTGGTTTACAATGAGCAGTTCTTC. Its translation is CASSVTSQLVYNEQFF.

Worth noting for this clonotype: A read error may be the cause here, since a much bigger clone is one base away. The V call is TRBV3-1, the J call TRBJ1-1, with D unresolved. The CDR3 extends over 13 amino acids. CDR1 is LGHDT, CDR2 YNNKEL, per germline (reference sequence). V was cut by 8 bases and J by 0 bases, with 10 bases left in between. The CDR3 protein is CASGPRMNTEAFF. CDR3 coding DNA: TGTGCCAGCGGCCCCCGAATGAACACTGAAGCTTTCTTT.

Here the CDR3 reads CASWTGETQYF. CDR3 nucleotides: TGTGCCAGCTGGACGGGAGAGACCCAGTACTTC. The rearrangement links TRBV2 to TRBJ2-5; no definite D call. The germline V gene has CDR1 SNHLY and CDR2 FYNNEI. Trimming removed 8 bases from V and 4 bases from J, with 8 bases in between. This CDR3 is built from 11 residues. The full variable domain, with the rest looked up from reference TRBV2 and TRBJ2-5, is EPEVTQTPSHQVTQMGQEVILRCVPISNHLYFYWYRQILGQKVEFLVSFYNNEISEKSEIFDDQFSVERPDGSNFTLKIRSTKLEDSAMYFCASWTGETQYFGPGTRLLVL.

This clonotype appeared a single time. The gene calls are TRBV6-2 or TRBV6-3 and TRBJ2-3; 9 nucleotides match TRBD1. V lost 6 bases and J lost 0; bases outside the gene matches: 16. In germline, CDR1 is MNHEY, CDR2 SVGEGT. The CDR3 has 19 amino acids. CDR3 amino acids: CASRLDRTGAGRSTDTQYF. The CDR3 DNA sequence: TGTGCCAGCAGACTCGATAGGACAGGGGCGGGCCGTAGCACAGATACGCAGTATTTT.

This chain connects TRBV9 to TRBJ2-7; 7 positions match TRBD2. The length of the CDR3 is 14 residues. J was trimmed by 5 bases and V by 5 bases; bases with no gene match: 10. Germline-derived CDR1 and CDR2 are SGDLS and YYNGEE. The CDR3 here is CASSASGLEDEQYF. DNA of the CDR3: TGTGCCAGCAGTGCCTCCGGACTAGAAGACGAGCAGTACTTC.

This clonotype was recorded a few times. The gene calls are TRBV7-9 and TRBJ2-5; D tentatively fits TRBD1 or TRBD2 (6 bases each). The ends were cut back, 11 bases at V and 5 bases at J, with 18 bases in the middle. Germline V gives CDR1 SEHNR, CDR2 FQNEAQ (reference sequence). CDR3 length: 13 amino acids. The CDR3 DNA is TGTGCCGACCGGGGGCCCCTAGGGGAGACCCAGTACTTC. It specifies CADRGPLGETQYF. The entire variable domain, with the rest obtained from reference TRBV7-9 and TRBJ2-5, is as follows: DTGVSQNPRHKITKRGQNVTFRCDPISEHNRLYWYRQTLGQGPEFLTYFQNEAQLEKSRLLSDRFSAERPKGSFSTLEIQRTEQGDSAMYLCADRGPLGETQYFGPGTRLLVL.

This clonotype was recorded many times. The V call is TRBV20-1, the J call TRBJ1-4, with a tentative D call TRBD1 (6 bases). The V gene lost 1 base and the J gene lost 8 bases, with 17 bases spanning the gap. CDR3 length: 15 residues. The V gene's germline CDR1 is DFQATT and CDR2 SNEGSKA (reference sequence). The CDR3 spells CSARAWNREGEKLFF. CDR3 sequence (DNA): TGCAGTGCTAGAGCCTGGAACAGGGAAGGCGAAAAACTGTTTTTT.

In its sample, this clonotype was seen many times. The chain uses TRBV11-2 and TRBJ2-1; the match to TRBD2 covers 8 bases. Trimming at V came to 8 bases and at J to 10 bases, leaving 13 bases not matched to a gene. This CDR3 is built from 14 residues. Germline CDR1 SGHAT, CDR2 FQNNGV. In DNA, the CDR3 is TGTGCCAGCGTAACTCAGGGACTAGGAAGGGAGCAGTTCTTC. This gives the protein CASVTQGLGREQFF.

This clonotype has only a few counts. The genes are TRBV2 and TRBJ2-1, with no clear D. This CDR3 region has 14 residues. V was cut by 3 bases and J by 0 bases, with 6 bases left in between. Germline V gene sequence: CDR1 SNHLY, CDR2 FYNNEI. The CDR3 nucleotides are TGTGCCAGCAGTGATCCGGACTCCTACAATGAGCAGTTCTTC. Protein: CASSDPDSYNEQFF.

The chain uses TRBV27 and TRBJ1-5, with no clear D. With 3 bases removed from V and 0 bases from J, the gap between germline ends came to 3 bases. Germline V gene data show CDR1 as MNHEY and CDR2 as SMNVEV (reference sequence). The CDR3 has 13 amino acids. The CDR3 protein is CASSLVSNQPQHF. In nucleotides, the CDR3 is TGTGCCAGCAGTTTGGTTAGCAATCAGCCCCAGCATTTT.